A selection of T cell receptor beta chains follows, all from one sample in a study of CD8+CD57+ T cells in acquired aplastic anemia. TCRdb redid the calling of the reads with MiXCR, one entry per CDR3 protein. The sample gives 170,000 or so distinct CDR3 sequences, 63% of which show up once; more than 40% is in the top ten. Input material: sorted CD4+, CD8+, or CD8+CD57+ T cells (not recorded which) from PBMCs. The receptor source for this set is a human donor with aplastic anemia. The CDR3 runs from the conserved cysteine through the conserved F or W. D genes are given only for firm matches. A clone size is listed for some rows: how often the clone was seen (once, few, many), or a class if it is expanded.

D	J	V	size	DNA	CDR3
.	TRBJ1-1	TRBV2	few	TGTGCCAGCAGTGTACGTGGTGACACTGAAGCTTTCTTT	CASSVRGDTEAFF
TRBD2	TRBJ2-7	TRBV2	many	TGTGCCAGCAGTGCCAGGACTAGTAGTCTTAGCTCCTACGAGCAGTACTTC	CASSARTSSLSSYEQYF
TRBD2	TRBJ2-1	TRBV7-9	.	TGTGCCAGCACCTCGGGACTAGCGGGAGTTAATGAGCAGTTCTTC	CASTSGLAGVNEQFF
.	TRBJ1-2	TRBV14	.	TGTGCCAGCAGCCAAGTGGCAGGGGCCGATGGCTACACCTTC	CASSQVAGADGYTF
.	TRBJ1-3	TRBV4-2	.	TGTGCCAGCAGCCAAGAAGTCGGGGGGACTGGAAACACCATATATTTT	CASSQEVGGTGNTIYF
.	TRBJ1-5	TRBV12-3/TRBV12-4	many	TGTGCCAGCAGTTCTGGACCGTATCAGCCCCAGCATTTT	CASSSGPYQPQHF
TRBD1	TRBJ2-7	TRBV29-1	few	TGCAGCGTAGCAGGGACAGAACTTAGCCTCTACGAGCAGTACTTC	CSVAGTELSLYEQYF
TRBD1	TRBJ2-2	TRBV12-3/TRBV12-4	many	TGTGCCAGCAGTTTATACCTTCAAACGGGACAGGCCGGGGAGCTGTTTTTT	CASSLYLQTGQAGELFF
.	TRBJ1-2	TRBV9	.	TGTGCCAGCAGCGTAGAAGGGGAGGTCAACTATGGCTACACCTTC	CASSVEGEVNYGYTF
TRBD1	TRBJ2-5	TRBV7-3	once	TGTGCCAGCAGCCTCGGAGGGGCCGGGACAGGGAATAGAGAGACCCAGTACTTC	CASSLGGAGTGNRETQYF
.	TRBJ1-4	TRBV9	.	TGTGCCAGCAGCGCGGGGTCTAATGAAAAACTGTTTTTT	CASSAGSNEKLFF
.	TRBJ2-1	TRBV6-5	.	TGTGCCAGCAGTTACTCGAGACCAAGCTCCAATGAGCAGTTCTTC	CASSYSRPSSNEQFF
.	TRBJ2-4	TRBV6-1	many	TGTGCCAGCGCGGGGACAGCCGACATTCAGTACTTC	CASAGTADIQYF
TRBD1	TRBJ1-3	TRBV6-1	.	TGTGCCGGCTGTACTGACAGGGAGGTAGGAAACACCATATATTTT	CAGCTDREVGNTIYF
.	TRBJ2-3	TRBV7-9	.	TGTGCCAGCAGCTTAATGTGGGGCGGGGATCACACAGATACGCAGTATTTT	CASSLMWGGDHTDTQYF
.	TRBJ1-2	TRBV7-6	.	TGTGCCAGCAGCCCGCAGGGGATTAGCTATGGCTACACCTTC	CASSPQGISYGYTF
.	TRBJ1-4	TRBV7-9	.	TGTGCCAGCTCTAAGGAGGCGGGGGGACTTGAAAAACTGTTTTTT	CASSKEAGGLEKLFF
.	TRBJ2-2	TRBV9	.	TGTGCCAGCGCCCAGCGACTAGGGGCCGGGGAGCTGTTTTTT	CASAQRLGAGELFF
.	TRBJ1-2	TRBV10-3	.	TGTGCCGGGGGGGGGGAAGGCTACACCTTC	CAGGGEGYTF
TRBD1	TRBJ2-5	TRBV7-9	.	TGTGCCAGCAGCCGAAACAGGGGCGAAGAGACCCAGCACTTC	CASSRNRGEETQHF
.	TRBJ2-3	TRBV10-2	.	TGCGCCACGTTGGGGAATACGCAGTATTTT	CATLGNTQYF
TRBD1	TRBJ1-1	TRBV7-9	many	TGTGCCAGCATCACAGGACAGGATGGGCACACTGAAGCTTTCTTT	CASITGQDGHTEAFF
.	TRBJ1-4	TRBV7-2	.	TGTGCCAGCAGCTTAGAAACAGGTGTGGGAAAACTGTTTTTT	CASSLETGVGKLFF
TRBD1	TRBJ2-4	TRBV10-3	.	TGTGCCATCAGTGAGTCGATGGACAGGGCGAGGGGTCAGTACTTC	CAISESMDRARGQYF